What follows are 21 T cell receptor beta chains derived from one specimen sequenced in a study of blood T cell repertoires in COVID-19. Produced via immunoSEQ multiplex PCR; TCRdb's table is partial and in-frame only. The sample carries about 150,000 clones, roughly four fifths recorded once. Sequenced: peripheral blood. The receptor source for this set is a man between 65 and 85 years old with active or convalescent COVID-19.

This chain joins TRBV12-3 or TRBV12-4 and TRBJ2-7; unclear D gene. V gave up 3 bases and J gave up 3 bases, with 9 bases separating them. CDR3 length: 13 residues. In DNA, the CDR3 is TGTGCCAGCAGTTTGCAGACTTTCTACGAGCAGTACTTC. It translates to CASSLQTFYEQYF.

This clone was observed a handful of times. The chain carries TRBV4-1 and TRBJ1-5; no definite D call. The CDR3 runs 15 residues. Germline V gives CDR1 MGHRA, CDR2 YSYEKL. V lost 3 bases, J lost 0 bases, and 9 bases lay in between. The CDR3 DNA is TGCGCCAGCAGCCAGAAACAGTATAGCAATCAGCCCCAGCATTTT. As protein: CASSQKQYSNQPQHF.

This chain joins TRBV5-1 and TRBJ2-1, with 7 nucleotides matching TRBD2. With 0 bases clipped from V and 8 bases from J, the junction kept 5 bases outside the gene matches. Looked up from germline, CDR1 is SGHRS and CDR2 is YFSETQ. The CDR3 has 14 residues. CDR3 region: CASSLARGGHEQFF. The CDR3 DNA reads as TGCGCCAGCAGCTTGGCCCGCGGGGGTCATGAGCAGTTCTTC.

This chain connects TRBV27 to TRBJ2-3; D possibly corresponds to TRBD2 (6 bases). The ends were cut back, 6 bases at V and 0 bases at J, with 16 bases in the middle. The germline CDR1 and CDR2 sequences are MNHEY and SMNVEV (reference sequence). The CDR3 spans 16 residues. The CDR3 protein is CASRGGLWASTDTQYF. In nucleotides, the CDR3 is TGTGCCAGCAGGGGAGGACTATGGGCTAGCACAGATACGCAGTATTTT.

The V and J genes are TRBV7-2 and TRBJ2-5; D remains ambiguous. V was pared by 4 bases and J by 4 bases, with 10 bases between. CDR3 size: 13 residues. The germline V gene encodes CDR1 SGHTA and CDR2 FQGNSA. The CDR3 DNA sequence: TGTGCCAGCAGCTCGGCGGTGGGAGAGACCCAGTACTTC. This gives the protein CASSSAVGETQYF.

This chain connects TRBV19 to TRBJ1-1, with D uncertain. V was shortened by 7 bases and J by 5 bases, with 8 bases between the two germline ends. Germline loops: CDR1 LNHDA, CDR2 SQIVND (reference sequence). The CDR3 sequence is 11 residues long. The CDR3 is CASTWRTEAFF. In DNA form, the CDR3 reads TGTGCCAGTACATGGAGGACTGAAGCTTTCTTT.

The chain couples TRBV10-3 to TRBJ1-5, with 8 bases identical to TRBD1. With 5 bases clipped from V and 5 bases from J, the junction kept 8 bases outside the gene matches. Germline CDR1 ENHRY, CDR2 SYGVKD. This CDR3 spans 15 amino acids. The chain's CDR3 is CAISRTGIRDQPQHF. CDR3 nucleotide sequence: TGTGCCATCAGTCGGACAGGGATCAGGGATCAGCCCCAGCATTTT.

This rearrangement joins TRBV6-5 to TRBJ1-2; D is possibly TRBD1 (6 bases). Trimming took off 6 bases at V and 4 bases at J, with 15 bases between the two ends. In germline, CDR1 is MNHEY, CDR2 SVGAGI. The CDR3 runs to 14 residues. CDR3 sequence (DNA): TGTGCCAGCAGCCCCGACAGGTACTTCTATGGCTACACCTTC. It yields the protein CASSPDRYFYGYTF.

V usage is TRBV27 and J usage is TRBJ1-3, with 7 bases identical to TRBD1. The CDR3 contains 14 residues. Germline V gene data show CDR1 as MNHEY and CDR2 as SMNVEV (reference sequence). V shed 4 bases and J 2 bases; nucleotides not matched to a gene: 2. The CDR3 DNA is TGTGCCAGCAGTTCGACAGGGACTGGAAACACCATATATTTT. Its translation: CASSSTGTGNTIYF.

V is TRBV20-1 and J is TRBJ2-7, with 8 bases lining up with TRBD1. Germline V CDR1 and CDR2: DFQATT, SNEGSKA (reference sequence). The CDR3 contains 15 residues. J was trimmed by 4 bases and V by 3 bases; bases with no gene match: 11. Here the CDR3 reads CSASRDQGARYEQYF. The CDR3 region has the DNA TGCAGTGCTAGTAGGGATCAGGGGGCGCGGTACGAGCAGTACTTC.

The chain links TRBV5-1 to TRBJ2-7; 10 bases map to TRBD2. CDR1 and CDR2 (germline): SGHRS, YFSETQ. The ends lost 5 bases at V and 6 bases at J; junction bases unmatched: 14. The CDR3 length is 16 residues. CDR3 residues: CASSKPSGGERGEQYF. The CDR3 DNA reads as TGCGCCAGCAGTAAGCCTAGCGGGGGTGAACGAGGCGAGCAGTACTTC.

The chain combines TRBV19 with TRBJ1-2; D possibly corresponds to TRBD1 (5 bases). The germline CDR1 and CDR2 sequences are LNHDA and SQIVND (reference sequence). With 7 bases removed from V and 7 bases from J, the gap between germline ends came to 7 bases. The length of the CDR3 is 10 residues. CDR3 in amino acids: CASNGGGYTF. In DNA form, the CDR3 reads TGTGCCAGTAACGGGGGTGGCTACACCTTC.

The chain couples TRBV6-2 or TRBV6-3 to TRBJ2-7; D ambiguous. Trimming pared 7 bases from V and 6 bases from J, leaving 13 bases between. The CDR3 is made up of 12 amino acids. Germline lookup yields CDR1 MNHEY and CDR2 SVGEGT. The CDR3 loop reads CASTPGVVEQYF. The CDR3 nucleotides are TGTGCCAGCACCCCTGGAGTTGTCGAGCAGTACTTC.

This chain connects TRBV11-3 to TRBJ2-1; 8 bases line up with TRBD1. The CDR3 has 15 amino acids. Germline CDR1 reads SGHNT; CDR2 reads YENEEA. J was trimmed by 4 bases and V by 1 base; bases with no gene match: 3. In DNA form, the CDR3 reads TGTGCCAGCAGCTTAGGGACAGGGAGATACAATGAGCAGTTCTTC. Its translation: CASSLGTGRYNEQFF.

This rearrangement joins TRBV5-1 to TRBJ2-5; 16 nucleotides line up with TRBD2. Trimming took 2 bases from V and 3 from J; bases not matched to a gene: 7. CDR1 is SGHRS, CDR2 YFSETQ, per germline. This CDR3 region has 18 residues. The CDR3 protein is CASSFQGLAGGGKETQYF. The CDR3 DNA sequence: TGCGCCAGCAGCTTCCAGGGACTAGCGGGAGGGGGAAAAGAGACCCAGTACTTC.

The V and J genes are TRBV9 and TRBJ2-7; D possibly corresponds to TRBD2 (6 bases). The length of the CDR3 is 16 residues. V lost 0 bases, J lost 3 bases, and 16 bases lay in between. The germline gives CDR1 SGDLS, CDR2 YYNGEE. This CDR3 reads CASSVGTTKEIYEQYF. The CDR3, as DNA: TGTGCCAGCAGCGTAGGGACTACAAAAGAGATCTACGAGCAGTACTTC. Variable domain in full (rest from reference TRBV9 and TRBJ2-7): DSGVTQTPKHLITATGQRVTLRCSPRSGDLSVYWYQQSLDQGLQFLIQYYNGEERAKGNILERFSAQQFPDLHSELNLSSLELGDSALYFCASSVGTTKEIYEQYFGPGTRLTVT.

V is TRBV5-5 and J is TRBJ2-7; 7 bases map to TRBD2. The junction had 7 bases not matched to a gene; V was cut back by 4 bases and J by 0 bases. The germline V gene encodes CDR1 SGHKS and CDR2 YYEKEE (reference sequence). This CDR3 has 15 residues. The CDR3 DNA reads as TGTGCCAGCAGCATAACCGGGACTACCTCCTACGAGCAGTACTTC. Encoded protein: CASSITGTTSYEQYF.

The chain joins TRBV5-1 to TRBJ1-1, with 9 bases aligning to TRBD1. V gave up 4 bases and J gave up 7 bases; unmatched junction bases: 8. The CDR3 sequence is 14 residues long. Germline V gene data show CDR1 as SGHRS and CDR2 as YFSETQ. Here the CDR3 reads CASSTRTGVDEAFF. The CDR3 coding sequence is TGCGCCAGCAGCACCCGGACAGGGGTGGATGAAGCTTTCTTT.

This clone appeared once. V gene TRBV28 combines with J gene TRBJ2-2, with 7 positions matching TRBD1. Trimming cost V 5 bases and J 4 bases; bases outside gene matches: 4. The CDR3 is made up of 14 amino acids. Looked up from germline, CDR1 is MDHEN and CDR2 is SYDVKM. Written as DNA, the CDR3 is TGTGCCAGCAGTGAGACAGGGCGCACCGGGGAGCTGTTTTTT. Translating gives CASSETGRTGELFF.

This chain connects TRBV29-1 to TRBJ2-7; TRBD1 might be the D (7 bases). The V end was cut by 4 bases, the J end by 4 bases, with 17 bases between. Germline CDR1 reads SQVTM; CDR2 reads ANQGSEA. The CDR3 covers 14 residues. In DNA form, the CDR3 reads TGCAGCGTTGTCGCGGGACAGTCTGAGTACGAGCAGTACTTC. It codes for CSVVAGQSEYEQYF.

V usage is TRBV7-3 and J usage is TRBJ2-2; D call uncertain. The CDR3 has 14 amino acids. Per the germline V gene, CDR1 is SGHTA and CDR2 is FQGTGA. With 2 bases removed from V and 6 bases from J, the gap between germline ends came to 10 bases. The CDR3 region is CASSLGPLAGELFF. In DNA form, the CDR3 reads TGTGCCAGCAGCTTAGGGCCGTTGGCCGGGGAGCTGTTTTTT.